A selection of T cell receptor beta chains follows, all from one sample in a study of T cell clones after liver transplantation. Sequencing used immunoSEQ multiplex PCR; TCRdb keeps in-frame clones, though not all of them. The data contain tens of thousands of clones, 70% of them singletons. The sequencing here drew on CD4+ T cells from blood, taken at the roughly 16-month timepoint. All receptors derive from a human patient who received a liver transplant. Some T cells may be provided by the graft donor. Each CDR3 is given without its conserved first and last residue. Only some rows state a clone size, as once, few, many or a class for expanded clones.

length: 9
J: TRBJ1-2
V: TRBV20-1
size: .
CDR3: SARQGYGYT

length: 17
J: TRBJ2-1
V: TRBV5-8
size: .
CDR3: ASKELGLAGGSSYNEQF

length: 12
J: TRBJ2-2
V: TRBV19
size: .
CDR3: ASSISGRTGELF

length: 13
J: TRBJ2-7
V: TRBV7-9
size: .
CDR3: ASSLNGGQEIKQY

length: 11
J: TRBJ1-1
V: TRBV6-6
size: .
CDR3: ASSTTGGTEAF

length: 12
J: TRBJ1-6
V: TRBV7-9
size: few
CDR3: ASSLGGQVSPLH

length: 13
J: TRBJ2-5
V: TRBV7-6
size: many
CDR3: ASSLEPAKRETQY

length: 14
J: TRBJ2-2
V: TRBV19
size: few
CDR3: ASTILLGTNTGELF

length: 12
J: TRBJ1-2
V: TRBV6-5
size: .
CDR3: ASSYSPREYGYT

length: 11
J: TRBJ2-5
V: TRBV7-2
size: .
CDR3: ASSPGIQETQY

length: 13
J: TRBJ1-3
V: TRBV15
size: .
CDR3: ATSRDGQGVGTIY

length: 13
J: TRBJ2-1
V: TRBV5-1
size: .
CDR3: ASSFAGVSRDEQF

length: 12
J: TRBJ1-2
V: TRBV2
size: many
CDR3: ASILAGGYYGYT

length: 15
J: TRBJ2-2
V: TRBV11-2
size: .
CDR3: ASSPGRGRFSTGELF

length: 13
J: TRBJ1-6
V: TRBV5-1
size: .
CDR3: ASSREGAPDSPLH

length: 12
J: TRBJ2-3
V: TRBV6-5
size: .
CDR3: ASKVAGGLNTQY

length: 11
J: TRBJ2-1
V: TRBV7-2
size: .
CDR3: ASSFSGPYEQF

length: 12
J: TRBJ1-1
V: TRBV28
size: few
CDR3: ASSLTQGWTEAF

length: 13
J: TRBJ2-3
V: TRBV28
size: .
CDR3: ASSLAGDGTDTQY

length: 11
J: TRBJ2-1
V: TRBV5-1
size: .
CDR3: ASSLDVDQSQF

length: 12
J: TRBJ1-1
V: TRBV5-1
size: .
CDR3: ASSRQGAGTEAF

length: 12
J: TRBJ1-1
V: TRBV5-6
size: once
CDR3: ASSFTGRIAEAF

length: 11
J: TRBJ1-2
V: TRBV28
size: .
CDR3: ASSLPGPYGYT

length: 14
J: TRBJ2-1
V: TRBV2
size: .
CDR3: ASSERSGSALNEQF

length: 11
J: TRBJ1-4
V: TRBV2
size: once
CDR3: ASSEREGEKLF

length: 11
J: TRBJ2-7
V: TRBV2
size: once
CDR3: ASSEFGTAEQY

length: 12
J: TRBJ1-6
V: TRBV10-3
size: few
CDR3: AISESFEGSPLH

length: 13
J: TRBJ1-1
V: TRBV15
size: .
CDR3: ATSRPSEGRSEAF

length: 13
J: TRBJ2-4
V: TRBV11-2
size: .
CDR3: ASSLLAGGKNIQY

length: 11
J: TRBJ1-3
V: TRBV30
size: .
CDR3: AWTAISGNTIY

length: 14
J: TRBJ2-6
V: TRBV2
size: many
CDR3: ASANLIGSGANVLT

length: 13
J: TRBJ1-5
V: TRBV7-2
size: medium-sized
CDR3: ASSLGSGPGQPQH

length: 14
J: TRBJ2-5
V: TRBV7-6
size: .
CDR3: ASSLGTGGGQETQY

length: 15
J: TRBJ2-2
V: TRBV30
size: .
CDR3: AWTQGTGAVDTGELF

length: 13
J: TRBJ2-7
V: TRBV2
size: .
CDR3: ASSAGRGGYYEQY

length: 15
J: TRBJ2-2
V: TRBV7-6
size: few
CDR3: ASSLAQGLRNTGELF

length: 14
J: TRBJ2-1
V: TRBV5-1
size: few
CDR3: ASSLAEGSSYNEQF

length: 14
J: TRBJ2-2
V: TRBV29-1
size: .
CDR3: SAKTSGDLRTGELF

length: 11
J: TRBJ1-3
V: TRBV4-3
size: .
CDR3: ASSQDFGSTIY

length: 15
J: TRBJ1-3
V: TRBV7-9
size: .
CDR3: ASSLALKDGIGDTIY